This TCR beta chain comes out of a study of human T cells and chemical hapten exposure. One entry per CDR3 protein results from TCRdb running MiXCR on the RACE reads. The sample lists about 69,000 distinct CDR3 sequences; 10% were seen once. Time point reported: patch test 2, 6 weeks after DPC sensitization. The treatment: therapeutic diphenylcyclopropenone sensitization with weekly scalp DPC. CDR3 length: 20 amino acids. With V trimmed by 6 bases and J by 2 bases, 12 bases remained unmatched. CDR1 is SGHAT and CDR2 is FQNNGV in the germline V gene. The receptor was isolated from a woman in her forties or fifties with alopecia areata. Some clones in this sample may be carry-over from other donors' samples. This specimen consisted of whole blood, obtained in connection with sensitization to the hapten diphenylcyclopropenone (DPC). The V gene is TRBV11-2, the J gene TRBJ2-2; 16 nucleotides agree with TRBD2. CDR3 nucleotides: TGTGCCAGCAGACGAGATACCGGGACTAGCGGGAGGGCCAACACCGGGGAGCTGTTTTTT. It specifies CASRRDTGTSGRANTGELFF.